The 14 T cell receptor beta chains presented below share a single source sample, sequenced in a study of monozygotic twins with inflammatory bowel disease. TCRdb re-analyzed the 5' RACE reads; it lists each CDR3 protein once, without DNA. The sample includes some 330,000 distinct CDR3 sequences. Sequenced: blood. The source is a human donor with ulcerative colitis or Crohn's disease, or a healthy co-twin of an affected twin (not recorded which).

The chain's CDR3 is CASSLISLDTQYF. V gene TRBV27 combines with J gene TRBJ2-3; as DNA is missing, the TRBD2 call by TCRdb cannot be tested. The CDR3 loop spans 13 amino acids. Per the germline V gene, CDR1 is MNHEY and CDR2 is SMNVEV (reference sequence).

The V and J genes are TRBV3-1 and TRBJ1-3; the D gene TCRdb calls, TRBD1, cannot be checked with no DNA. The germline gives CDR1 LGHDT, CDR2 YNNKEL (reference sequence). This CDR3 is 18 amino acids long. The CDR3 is CASSQRDKTPIPGNTIYF.

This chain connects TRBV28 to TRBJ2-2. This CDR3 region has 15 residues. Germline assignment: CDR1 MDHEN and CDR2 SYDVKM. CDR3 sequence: CASSLIAVTPGELFF.

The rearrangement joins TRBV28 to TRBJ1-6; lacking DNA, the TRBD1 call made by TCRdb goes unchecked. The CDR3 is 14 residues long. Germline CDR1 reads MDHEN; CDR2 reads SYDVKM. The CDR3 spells CASSLSGYDSPLHF.

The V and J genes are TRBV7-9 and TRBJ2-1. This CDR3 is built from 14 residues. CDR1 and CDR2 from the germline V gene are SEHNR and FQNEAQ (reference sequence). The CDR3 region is CASSFSLAEIEQFF.

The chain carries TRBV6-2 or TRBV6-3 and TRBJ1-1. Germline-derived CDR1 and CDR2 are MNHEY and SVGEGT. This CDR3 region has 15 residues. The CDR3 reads CASSFGRGLYTEAFF.

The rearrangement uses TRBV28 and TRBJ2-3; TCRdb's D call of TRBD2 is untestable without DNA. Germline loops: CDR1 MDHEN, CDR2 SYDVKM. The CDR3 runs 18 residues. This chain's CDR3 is CASSFPPKGTLGADTQYF.

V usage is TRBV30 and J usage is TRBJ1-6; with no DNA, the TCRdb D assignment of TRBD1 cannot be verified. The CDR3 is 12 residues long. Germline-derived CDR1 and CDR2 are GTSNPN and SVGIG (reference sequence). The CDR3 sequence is CAWDRNNSPLHF. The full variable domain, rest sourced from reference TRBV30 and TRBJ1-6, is SQTIHQWPATLVQPVGSPLSLECTVEGTSNPNLYWYRQAAGRGLQLLFYSVGIGQISSEVPQNLSASRPQDRQFILSSKKLLLSDSGFYLCAWDRNNSPLHFGNGTRLTVT.

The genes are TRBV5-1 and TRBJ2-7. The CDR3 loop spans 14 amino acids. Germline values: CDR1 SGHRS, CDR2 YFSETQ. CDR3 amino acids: CASSLTTQTYEQYF.

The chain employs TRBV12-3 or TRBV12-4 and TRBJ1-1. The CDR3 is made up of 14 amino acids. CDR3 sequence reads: CASSDRSSNTEAFF.

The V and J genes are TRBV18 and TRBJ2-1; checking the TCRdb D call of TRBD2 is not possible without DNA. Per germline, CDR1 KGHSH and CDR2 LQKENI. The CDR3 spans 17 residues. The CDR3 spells CASSPLSSGSSYNEQFF.

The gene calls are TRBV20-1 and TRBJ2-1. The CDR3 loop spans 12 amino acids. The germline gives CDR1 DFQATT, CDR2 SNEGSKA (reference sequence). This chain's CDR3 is CSARAGVNEQFF.

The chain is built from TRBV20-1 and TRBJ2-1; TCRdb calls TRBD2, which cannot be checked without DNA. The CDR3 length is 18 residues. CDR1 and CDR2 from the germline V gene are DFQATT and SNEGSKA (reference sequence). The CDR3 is CSAPEGVRATSSYNEQFF.

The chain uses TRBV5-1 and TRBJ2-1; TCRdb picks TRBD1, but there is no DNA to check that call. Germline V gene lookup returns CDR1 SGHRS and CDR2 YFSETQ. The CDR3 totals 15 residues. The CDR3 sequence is CASSLGTGGYNEQFF.